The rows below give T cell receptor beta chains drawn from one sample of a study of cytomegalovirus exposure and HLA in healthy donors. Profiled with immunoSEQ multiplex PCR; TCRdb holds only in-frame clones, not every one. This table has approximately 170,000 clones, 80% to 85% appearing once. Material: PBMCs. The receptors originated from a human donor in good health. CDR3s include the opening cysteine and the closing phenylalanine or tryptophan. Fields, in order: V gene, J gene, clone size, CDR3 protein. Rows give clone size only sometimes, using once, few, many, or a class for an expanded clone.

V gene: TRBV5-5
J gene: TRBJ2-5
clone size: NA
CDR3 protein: CASSNTLDRGGQETQYF

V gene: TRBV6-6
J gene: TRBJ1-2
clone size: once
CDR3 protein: CASSYTGISYGYTF

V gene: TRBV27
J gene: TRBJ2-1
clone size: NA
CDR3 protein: CASSLLGTEDNEQFF

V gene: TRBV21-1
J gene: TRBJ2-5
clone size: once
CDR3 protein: CASSKRTTSGEETQYF

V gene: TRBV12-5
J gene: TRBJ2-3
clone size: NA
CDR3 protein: CASGLDRAGTDTQYF

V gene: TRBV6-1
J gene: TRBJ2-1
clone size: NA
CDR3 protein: CASRGQGSEQFF

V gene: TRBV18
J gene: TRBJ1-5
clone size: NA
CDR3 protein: CASSPREVANQPQHF

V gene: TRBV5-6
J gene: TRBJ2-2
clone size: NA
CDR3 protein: CASSLDTGALTTGELFF

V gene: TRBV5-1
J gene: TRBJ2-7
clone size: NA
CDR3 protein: CASSLGLDEQYF

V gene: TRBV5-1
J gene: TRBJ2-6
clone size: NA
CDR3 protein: CASSFGESGANVLTF